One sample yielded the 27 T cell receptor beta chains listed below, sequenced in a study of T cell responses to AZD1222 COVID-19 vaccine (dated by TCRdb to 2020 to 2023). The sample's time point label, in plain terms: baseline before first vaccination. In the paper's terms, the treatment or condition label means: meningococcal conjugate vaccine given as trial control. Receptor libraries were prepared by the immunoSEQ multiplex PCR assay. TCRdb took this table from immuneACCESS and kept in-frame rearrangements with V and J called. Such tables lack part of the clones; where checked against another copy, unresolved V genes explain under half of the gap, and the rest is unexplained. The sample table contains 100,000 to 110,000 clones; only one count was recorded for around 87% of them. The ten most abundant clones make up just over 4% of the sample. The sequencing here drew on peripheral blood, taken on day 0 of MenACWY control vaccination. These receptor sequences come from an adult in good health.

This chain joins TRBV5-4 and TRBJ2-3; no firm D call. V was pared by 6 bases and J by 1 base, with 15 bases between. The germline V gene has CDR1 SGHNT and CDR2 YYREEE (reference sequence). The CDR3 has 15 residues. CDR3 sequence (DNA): TGTGCCAGCACCCGAAGCGTGGCAGGCACAGATACGCAGTATTTT. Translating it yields CASTRSVAGTDTQYF.

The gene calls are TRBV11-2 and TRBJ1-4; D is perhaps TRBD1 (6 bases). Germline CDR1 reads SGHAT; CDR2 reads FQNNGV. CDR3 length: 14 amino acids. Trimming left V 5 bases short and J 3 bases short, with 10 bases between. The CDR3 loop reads CASSRGPANEKLFF. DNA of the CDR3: TGTGCCAGCAGCCGGGGGCCGGCTAATGAAAAACTGTTTTTT.

CDR3 bases: TGTGCCAGCAGCTTAGTGGGGTCCAACTATGGCTACACCTTC. This gives the protein CASSLVGSNYGYTF. The genes are TRBV7-2 and TRBJ1-2; D is undetermined. Germline V gene sequence: CDR1 SGHTA, CDR2 FQGNSA. This CDR3 comprises 14 residues. V was clipped by 1 base and J by 2 bases, with 8 bases between them.

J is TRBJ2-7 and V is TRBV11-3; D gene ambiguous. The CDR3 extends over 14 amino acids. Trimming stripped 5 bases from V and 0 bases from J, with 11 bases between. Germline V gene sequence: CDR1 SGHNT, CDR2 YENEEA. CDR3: CASSLGSSSYEQYF. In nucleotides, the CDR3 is TGTGCCAGCAGCCTAGGGTCCAGCTCCTACGAGCAGTACTTC.

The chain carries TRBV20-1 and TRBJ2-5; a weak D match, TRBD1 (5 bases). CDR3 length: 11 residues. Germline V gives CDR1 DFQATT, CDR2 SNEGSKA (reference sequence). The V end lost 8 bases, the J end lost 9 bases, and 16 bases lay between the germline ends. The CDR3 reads CSSSGEGAQYF. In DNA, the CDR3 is TGCAGTTCGTCTGGGGAAGGGGCCCAGTACTTC.

The CDR3 sequence is CAWSVRGQPYF. The CDR3, as DNA: TGTGCCTGGAGTGTACGGGGACAGCCGTACTTC. V and J are TRBV30 and TRBJ2-7; 7 bases align to TRBD1. The V gene end was trimmed by 0 bases and the J gene end by 12 bases; junction bases not matched to a gene: 5. Germline V gene data show CDR1 as GTSNPN and CDR2 as SVGIG (reference sequence). CDR3 length: 11 residues. Using reference TRBV30 and TRBJ2-7 for the parts outside the CDR3, the full variable domain is SQTIHQWPATLVQPVGSPLSLECTVEGTSNPNLYWYRQAAGRGLQLLFYSVGIGQISSEVPQNLSASRPQDRQFILSSKKLLLSDSGFYLCAWSVRGQPYFGPGTRLTVT.

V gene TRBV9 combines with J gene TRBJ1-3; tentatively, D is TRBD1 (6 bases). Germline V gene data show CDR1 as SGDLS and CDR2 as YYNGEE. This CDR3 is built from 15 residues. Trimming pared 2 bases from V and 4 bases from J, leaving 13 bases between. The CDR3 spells CASSVRTGYGNTIYF. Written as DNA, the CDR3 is TGTGCCAGCAGCGTCAGAACAGGGTACGGAAACACCATATATTTT.

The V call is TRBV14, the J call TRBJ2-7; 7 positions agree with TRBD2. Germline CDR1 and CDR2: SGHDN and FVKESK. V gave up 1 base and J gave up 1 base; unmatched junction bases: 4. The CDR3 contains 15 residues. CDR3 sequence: CASSQVGGDSYEQYF. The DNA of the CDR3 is TGTGCCAGCAGCCAAGTTGGGGGGGATTCCTACGAGCAGTACTTC.

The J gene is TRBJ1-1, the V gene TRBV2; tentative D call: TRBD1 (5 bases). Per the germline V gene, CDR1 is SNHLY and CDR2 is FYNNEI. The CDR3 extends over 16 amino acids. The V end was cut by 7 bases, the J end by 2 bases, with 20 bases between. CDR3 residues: CASIKRPDSPNTEAFF. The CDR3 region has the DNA TGTGCCAGCATTAAACGACCCGACAGCCCCAACACTGAAGCTTTCTTT.

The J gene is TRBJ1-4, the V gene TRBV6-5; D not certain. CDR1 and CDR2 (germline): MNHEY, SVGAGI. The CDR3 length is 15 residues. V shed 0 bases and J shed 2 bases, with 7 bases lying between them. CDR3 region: CASSYSARTNEKLFF. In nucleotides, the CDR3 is TGTGCCAGCAGTTACTCAGCGAGGACTAATGAAAAACTGTTTTTT.

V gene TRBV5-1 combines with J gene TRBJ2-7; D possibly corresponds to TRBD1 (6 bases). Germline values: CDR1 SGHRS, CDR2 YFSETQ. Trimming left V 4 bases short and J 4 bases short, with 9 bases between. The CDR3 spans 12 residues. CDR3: CASSSTGYEQYF. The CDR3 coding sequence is TGCGCCAGCAGCAGTACAGGGTACGAGCAGTACTTC.

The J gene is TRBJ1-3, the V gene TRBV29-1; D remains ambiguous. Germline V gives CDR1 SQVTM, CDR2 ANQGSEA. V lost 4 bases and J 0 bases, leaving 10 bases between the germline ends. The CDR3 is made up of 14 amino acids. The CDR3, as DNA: TGCAGCGTTGCTGCCTACGGCTCTGGAAACACCATATATTTT. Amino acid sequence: CSVAAYGSGNTIYF.

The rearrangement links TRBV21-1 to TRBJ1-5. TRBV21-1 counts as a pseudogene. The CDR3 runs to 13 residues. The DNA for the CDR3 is TGTGCCAGCCCCGAGACCCCCTCCCAGCCCCAGCATTTT. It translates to CASPETPSQPQHF.

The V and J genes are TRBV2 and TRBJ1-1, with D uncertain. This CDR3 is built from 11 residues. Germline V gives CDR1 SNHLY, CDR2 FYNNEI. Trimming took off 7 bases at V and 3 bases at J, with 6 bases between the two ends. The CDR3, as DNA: TGTGCCAGCATGGTTTACACTGAAGCTTTCTTT. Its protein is CASMVYTEAFF.

For the CDR3, the DNA is TGTGCCAGCAGTTTAGAGTGGCGGGCCTCAGAGACCCAGTACTTC. It specifies CASSLEWRASETQYF. V and J are TRBV28 and TRBJ2-5, with D possibly being TRBD2 (5 bases). CDR1 is MDHEN and CDR2 is SYDVKM in the germline V gene. With 2 bases removed from V and 4 bases from J, the gap between germline ends came to 14 bases. The CDR3 has 15 amino acids.

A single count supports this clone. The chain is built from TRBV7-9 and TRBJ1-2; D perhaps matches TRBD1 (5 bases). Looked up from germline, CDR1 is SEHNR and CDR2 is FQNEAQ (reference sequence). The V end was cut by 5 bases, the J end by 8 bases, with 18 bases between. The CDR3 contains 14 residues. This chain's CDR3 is CASSLLTGGVGYTF. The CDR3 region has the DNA TGTGCCAGCAGCCTACTAACGGGAGGGGTCGGCTACACCTTC.

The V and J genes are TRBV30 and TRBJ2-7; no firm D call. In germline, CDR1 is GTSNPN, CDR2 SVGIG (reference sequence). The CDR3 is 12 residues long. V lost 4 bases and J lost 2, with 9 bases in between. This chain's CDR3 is CAWTPGPYEQYF. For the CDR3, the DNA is TGTGCCTGGACACCAGGACCCTACGAGCAGTACTTC.

CDR3 sequence (DNA): TGTGCCACGTTGACTAGCGGGAGTAGAGGTGAGCAGTTCTTC. Protein: CATLTSGSRGEQFF. J is TRBJ2-1 and V is TRBV10-3; 12 bases agree with TRBD2. The CDR3 runs to 14 residues. The germline gives CDR1 ENHRY, CDR2 SYGVKD. Trimming cost V 10 bases and J 9 bases; bases outside gene matches: 10.

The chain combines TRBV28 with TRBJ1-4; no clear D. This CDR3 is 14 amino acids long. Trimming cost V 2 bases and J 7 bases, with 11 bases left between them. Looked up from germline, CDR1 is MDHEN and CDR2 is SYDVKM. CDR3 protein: CASSLPGTGEKLFF. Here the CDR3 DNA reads TGTGCCAGCAGTTTACCAGGCACGGGTGAAAAACTGTTTTTT. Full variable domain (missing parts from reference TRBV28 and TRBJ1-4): DVKVTQSSRYLVKRTGEKVFLECVQDMDHENMFWYRQDPGLGLRLIYFSYDVKMKEKGDIPEGYSVSREKKERFSLILESASTNQTSMYLCASSLPGTGEKLFFGSGTQLSVL.

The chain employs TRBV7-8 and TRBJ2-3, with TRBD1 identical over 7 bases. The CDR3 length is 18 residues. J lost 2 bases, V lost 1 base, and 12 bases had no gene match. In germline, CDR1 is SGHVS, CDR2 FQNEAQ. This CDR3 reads CASSLGTVTQGYTDTQYF. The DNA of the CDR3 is TGTGCCAGCAGCTTAGGGACCGTCACACAGGGGTACACAGATACGCAGTATTTT.

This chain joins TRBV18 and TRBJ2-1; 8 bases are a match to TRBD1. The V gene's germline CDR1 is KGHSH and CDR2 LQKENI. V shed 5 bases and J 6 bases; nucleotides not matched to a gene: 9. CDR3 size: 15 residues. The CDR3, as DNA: TGTGCCAGCTCAGGACAGGGAGCCGCTTCCAATGAGCAGTTCTTC. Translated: CASSGQGAASNEQFF.

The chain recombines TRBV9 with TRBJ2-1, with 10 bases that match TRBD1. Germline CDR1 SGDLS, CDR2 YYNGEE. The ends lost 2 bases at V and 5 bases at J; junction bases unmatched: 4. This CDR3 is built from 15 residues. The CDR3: CASSVRDRGNNEQFF. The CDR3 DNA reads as TGTGCCAGCAGCGTCCGGGACAGGGGAAACAATGAGCAGTTCTTC.

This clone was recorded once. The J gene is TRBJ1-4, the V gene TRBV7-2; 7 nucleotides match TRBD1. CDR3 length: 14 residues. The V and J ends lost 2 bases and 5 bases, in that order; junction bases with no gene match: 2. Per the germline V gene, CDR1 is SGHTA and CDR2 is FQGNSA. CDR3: CASSLSRGNEKLFF. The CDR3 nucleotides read TGTGCCAGCAGCTTAAGCAGGGGGAATGAAAAACTGTTTTTT.

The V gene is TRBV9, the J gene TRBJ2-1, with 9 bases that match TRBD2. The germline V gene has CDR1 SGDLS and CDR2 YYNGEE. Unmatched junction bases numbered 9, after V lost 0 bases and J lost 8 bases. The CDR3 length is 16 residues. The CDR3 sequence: CASSVDGLARRDEQFF. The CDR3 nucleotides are TGTGCCAGCAGCGTAGATGGACTAGCGCGACGGGATGAGCAGTTCTTC.

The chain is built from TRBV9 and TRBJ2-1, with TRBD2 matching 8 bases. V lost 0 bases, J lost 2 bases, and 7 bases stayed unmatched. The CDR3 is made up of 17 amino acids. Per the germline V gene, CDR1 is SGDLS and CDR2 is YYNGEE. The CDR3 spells CASSVGLAGGPYNEQFF. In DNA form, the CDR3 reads TGTGCCAGCAGCGTAGGTTTGGCGGGAGGTCCCTACAATGAGCAGTTCTTC. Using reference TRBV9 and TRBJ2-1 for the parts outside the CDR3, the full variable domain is DSGVTQTPKHLITATGQRVTLRCSPRSGDLSVYWYQQSLDQGLQFLIQYYNGEERAKGNILERFSAQQFPDLHSELNLSSLELGDSALYFCASSVGLAGGPYNEQFFGPGTRLTVL.

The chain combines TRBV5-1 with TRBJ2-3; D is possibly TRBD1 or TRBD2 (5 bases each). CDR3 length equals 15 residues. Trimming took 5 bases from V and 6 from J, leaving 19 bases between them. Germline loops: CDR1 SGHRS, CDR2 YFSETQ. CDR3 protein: CASSMGVQGGDTQYF. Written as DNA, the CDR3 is TGCGCCAGCAGTATGGGGGTGCAGGGCGGTGATACGCAGTATTTT.

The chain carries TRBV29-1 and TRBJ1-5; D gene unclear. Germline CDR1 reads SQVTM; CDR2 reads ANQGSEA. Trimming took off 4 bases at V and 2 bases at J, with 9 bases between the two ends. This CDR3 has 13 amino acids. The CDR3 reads CSVVGSRNQPQHF. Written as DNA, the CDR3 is TGCAGCGTTGTAGGCAGCCGCAATCAGCCCCAGCATTTT.